What follows describes a single T cell receptor beta chain. The source of the sample is a study of control samples from healthy donors and cancer patients. Profiled with immunoSEQ multiplex PCR; TCRdb holds only in-frame clones, not every one. The sample shows around 110,000 clones, 85% to 90% of them seen only once. This CDR3 comprises 15 residues. J lost 8 bases, V lost 1 base, and 6 bases had no gene match. Germline CDR1 reads SGHTA; CDR2 reads FQGNSA. The sequenced sample was PBMCs. V is TRBV7-2 and J is TRBJ1-4; 8 bases agree with TRBD1. This clonotype was obtained from a woman aged 45-60 years with colorectal cancer. The CDR3 DNA sequence: TGTGCCAGCAGCTTAGTGACAGGGGTTGGAGAAAAACTGTTTTTT. Its protein is CASSLVTGVGEKLFF. The variable domain in full, with the rest retrieved from reference TRBV7-2 and TRBJ1-4, is GAGVSQSPSNKVTEKGKDVELRCDPISGHTALYWYRQSLGQGLEFLIYFQGNSAPDKSGLPSDRFSAERTGGSVSTLTIQRTQQEDSAVYLCASSLVTGVGEKLFFGSGTQLSVL.